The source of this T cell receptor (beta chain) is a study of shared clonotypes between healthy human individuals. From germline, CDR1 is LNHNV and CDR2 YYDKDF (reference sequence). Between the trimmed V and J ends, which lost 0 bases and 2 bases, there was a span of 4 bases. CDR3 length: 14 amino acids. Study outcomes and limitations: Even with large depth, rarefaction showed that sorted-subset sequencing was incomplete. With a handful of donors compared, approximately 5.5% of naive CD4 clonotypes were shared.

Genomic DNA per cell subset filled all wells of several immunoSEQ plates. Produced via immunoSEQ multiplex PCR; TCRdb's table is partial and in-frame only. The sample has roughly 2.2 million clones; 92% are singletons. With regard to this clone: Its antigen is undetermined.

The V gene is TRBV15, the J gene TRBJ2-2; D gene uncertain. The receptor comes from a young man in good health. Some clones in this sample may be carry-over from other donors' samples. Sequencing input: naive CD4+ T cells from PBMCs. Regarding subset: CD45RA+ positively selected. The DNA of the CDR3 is TGTGCCACCAGCAGAGATCATAACACCGGGGAGCTGTTTTTT. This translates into CATSRDHNTGELFF.